This is a list of T cell receptor beta chains from one sample in a study of response to subunit inactivated influenza vaccine. TCRdb redid the calling of the RT-PCR reads with MiXCR, one entry per CDR3 protein. The sample records about 530,000 distinct CDR3 sequences, 12% being singletons. The sequencing used PBMCs from blood, collected on the day of vaccination. The source is a man aged 50-59 years who received an inactivated influenza vaccine. Each CDR3 is given with its conserved first and last residue. The order of the fields is V gene, D gene, J gene, clone size, CDR3 protein, CDR3 DNA. The D gene is left open where the match is weak. Rows may omit the clone size; those that give it use once, few, many or a size class.

v_call: TRBV5-1; d_call: -; j_call: TRBJ1-4; clone_size: many; cdr3_aa: CASSIGGDLHEKLFF; cdr3_nt: TGCGCCAGCAGCATTGGAGGGGACCTCCATGAAAAACTGTTTTTT
v_call: TRBV24-1; d_call: -; j_call: TRBJ2-6; clone_size: many; cdr3_aa: CATSDPVLSGANVLTF; cdr3_nt: TGTGCCACCAGTGACCCAGTCCTATCTGGGGCCAACGTCCTGACTTTC
v_call: TRBV5-8; d_call: TRBD1; j_call: TRBJ2-1; clone_size: -; cdr3_aa: CASRLGTGLNF; cdr3_nt: TGTGCCAGCAGACTCGGGACAGGACTAAACTTC
v_call: TRBV20-1; d_call: TRBD2; j_call: TRBJ2-7; clone_size: -; cdr3_aa: CSASPPWRLAESYEQYF; cdr3_nt: TGCAGTGCTAGCCCCCCTTGGCGGCTAGCGGAGTCCTACGAGCAGTACTTC
v_call: TRBV7-2; d_call: -; j_call: TRBJ2-2; clone_size: many; cdr3_aa: CASSWRNTGELFF; cdr3_nt: TGTGCCAGCAGCTGGCGGAACACCGGGGAGCTGTTTTTT
v_call: TRBV7-8; d_call: -; j_call: TRBJ2-3; clone_size: many; cdr3_aa: CASSLASNRAPLTSTDTQYF; cdr3_nt: TGTGCCAGCAGCTTAGCTTCCAACAGGGCTCCTCTCACTAGCACAGATACGCAGTATTTT
v_call: TRBV12-3/TRBV12-4; d_call: -; j_call: TRBJ1-6; clone_size: few; cdr3_aa: CASRTQPRESPLHF; cdr3_nt: TGTGCCAGCAGAACCCAACCGAGGGAATCACCCCTCCACTTT
v_call: TRBV28; d_call: TRBD2; j_call: TRBJ2-1; clone_size: -; cdr3_aa: CASSSKYGTRTNEQFF; cdr3_nt: TGTGCCAGCAGCTCCAAATATGGGACTAGAACTAATGAGCAGTTCTTC
v_call: TRBV7-2; d_call: TRBD1; j_call: TRBJ2-3; clone_size: -; cdr3_aa: CASSLEARGRGTQYF; cdr3_nt: TGTGCCAGCAGCTTAGAGGCCAGGGGGCGGGGTACGCAGTATTTT
v_call: TRBV4-1; d_call: -; j_call: TRBJ1-4; clone_size: many; cdr3_aa: CASSQVGEEKLFF; cdr3_nt: TGCGCCAGCAGCCAAGTCGGCGAAGAAAAACTGTTTTTT
v_call: TRBV7-9; d_call: -; j_call: TRBJ2-2; clone_size: -; cdr3_aa: CASSPPSYRVGTGELFF; cdr3_nt: TGTGCCAGCAGCCCCCCCTCCTACAGGGTTGGCACCGGGGAGCTGTTTTTT
v_call: TRBV27; d_call: -; j_call: TRBJ2-4; clone_size: many; cdr3_aa: CASSHKVTDAKNIQYF; cdr3_nt: TGTGCCAGCAGTCATAAAGTTACGGACGCCAAAAACATTCAGTACTTC
v_call: TRBV19; d_call: TRBD2; j_call: TRBJ2-1; clone_size: -; cdr3_aa: CASSIATSGNNEQFF; cdr3_nt: TGTGCCAGTAGTATAGCCACTAGCGGGAACAATGAGCAGTTCTTC
v_call: TRBV6-1; d_call: TRBD2; j_call: TRBJ2-1; clone_size: many; cdr3_aa: CASKATSGPYNEQFF; cdr3_nt: TGTGCCAGCAAAGCGACTAGCGGGCCATACAATGAGCAGTTCTTC
v_call: TRBV7-9; d_call: TRBD1; j_call: TRBJ2-1; clone_size: -; cdr3_aa: CASSLTWDRGNEQFF; cdr3_nt: TGTGCCAGCAGCTTAACCTGGGACAGGGGCAATGAGCAGTTCTTC
v_call: TRBV20-1; d_call: -; j_call: TRBJ2-3; clone_size: -; cdr3_aa: CSARDTLASSTDTQYF; cdr3_nt: TGCAGTGCTAGAGATACCCTAGCATCCAGCACAGATACGCAGTATTTT
v_call: TRBV20-1; d_call: TRBD1; j_call: TRBJ2-3; clone_size: many; cdr3_aa: CSARPYRGKLTDTQYF; cdr3_nt: TGCAGTGCTAGACCCTACAGGGGGAAATTGACAGATACGCAGTATTTT
v_call: TRBV20-1; d_call: -; j_call: TRBJ2-7; clone_size: -; cdr3_aa: CSARDESRGYEQYF; cdr3_nt: TGCAGTGCTAGAGATGAGTCGCGGGGCTACGAGCAGTACTTC
v_call: TRBV7-9; d_call: -; j_call: TRBJ2-7; clone_size: -; cdr3_aa: CASSPHRSYEQYF; cdr3_nt: TGTGCCAGCAGCCCGCACCGCTCCTACGAGCAGTACTTC
v_call: TRBV25-1; d_call: TRBD2; j_call: TRBJ2-3; clone_size: -; cdr3_aa: CASKTSGRTDTQYF; cdr3_nt: TGTGCCAGCAAGACTAGCGGGAGGACAGATACGCAGTATTTT
v_call: TRBV29-1; d_call: -; j_call: TRBJ2-5; clone_size: -; cdr3_aa: CSVGGSEETQYF; cdr3_nt: TGCAGCGTTGGAGGCAGTGAAGAGACCCAGTACTTC
v_call: TRBV3-1; d_call: -; j_call: TRBJ2-5; clone_size: many; cdr3_aa: CASSQGPREYETQYF; cdr3_nt: TGTGCCAGCAGCCAAGGGCCCAGGGAATACGAGACCCAGTACTTC
v_call: TRBV29-1; d_call: TRBD2; j_call: TRBJ2-3; clone_size: many; cdr3_aa: CSVLSGARQYF; cdr3_nt: TGCAGCGTTCTTAGCGGGGCGAGACAGTATTTT
v_call: TRBV4-2; d_call: -; j_call: TRBJ2-7; clone_size: few; cdr3_aa: CASSQGARTSYEQYF; cdr3_nt: TGTGCCAGCAGCCAAGGGGCGAGAACCTCCTACGAGCAGTACTTC
v_call: TRBV7-8; d_call: TRBD1; j_call: TRBJ2-7; clone_size: few; cdr3_aa: CASSPSTGQGAFGATYEQYF; cdr3_nt: TGTGCCAGCAGCCCCAGTACGGGACAGGGGGCCTTCGGGGCAACCTACGAGCAGTACTTC
v_call: TRBV28; d_call: -; j_call: TRBJ1-5; clone_size: few; cdr3_aa: CASSYPSSEYQPQHF; cdr3_nt: TGTGCCAGCTCATATCCCTCGTCAGAGTATCAGCCCCAGCATTTT
v_call: TRBV27; d_call: -; j_call: TRBJ2-7; clone_size: -; cdr3_aa: CASSFIGQSYEQYF; cdr3_nt: TGTGCCAGCAGTTTCATAGGACAGTCCTACGAGCAGTACTTC
v_call: TRBV28; d_call: -; j_call: TRBJ2-5; clone_size: many; cdr3_aa: CASSFLLGETQYF; cdr3_nt: TGTGCCAGCAGTTTTCTCCTGGGTGAGACCCAGTACTTC
v_call: TRBV11-1; d_call: -; j_call: TRBJ2-3; clone_size: -; cdr3_aa: CASSLTPAMAQYF; cdr3_nt: TGTGCCAGCAGCTTAACCCCGGCGATGGCGCAGTATTTT
v_call: TRBV7-2; d_call: -; j_call: TRBJ1-1; clone_size: -; cdr3_aa: CASSTRQGSEAFF; cdr3_nt: TGTGCCAGCAGCACCCGGCAGGGCTCTGAAGCTTTCTTT